Below, 30 T cell receptor beta chains from the same sample are listed, as sequenced in a study of cytomegalovirus exposure and HLA in healthy donors. This PCR relied on a set of 60 Vbeta primers and 13 Jbeta primers. The method was immunoSEQ multiplex PCR; TCRdb's version includes in-frame clones alone and lacks a portion of them. The repertoire consists of around 100,000 clones, with around three quarters occurring once and the leading ten covering 2.5% to 3.5%. Sequenced sample: PBMCs. Receptor source: a young woman in good health and CMV-seropositive.

Remarks on this clone: One end of the junction varies from germline; a read error may be responsible. The chain recombines TRBV30 with TRBJ2-7; possible D gene TRBD2, 6 bases. The CDR3 covers 12 residues. Germline-derived CDR1 and CDR2 are GTSNPN and SVGIG (reference sequence). DNA of the CDR3: TGTGCCTGGGGGACTGGCTCCTACGGGCAGTACTTC. As protein: CAWGTGSYGQYF.

This clone has just one count. The chain links TRBV5-6 to TRBJ2-1, with 8 bases identical to TRBD1. The V segment lost 3 bases and the J segment 5 bases; nucleotides outside the gene matches: 13. This CDR3 spans 17 amino acids. Per the germline V gene, CDR1 is SGHDT and CDR2 is YYEEEE. The CDR3 region is CASSSPVRDRTDNEQFF. In DNA, the CDR3 is TGTGCCAGCAGCTCCCCAGTCCGGGACAGGACCGACAATGAGCAGTTCTTC.

This clone was observed a handful of times. The same CDR3 can be traced to other DNA sequences in this sample. This rearrangement joins TRBV5-6 to TRBJ2-7; D is unclear. Between the trimmed V and J ends, which lost 4 bases and 0 bases, there was a span of 8 bases. CDR3 length equals 13 residues. CDR1 SGHDT and CDR2 YYEEEE come from the germline V gene. The CDR3 nucleotides read TGTGCCAGCAGCCGAGTGAGCTCCTACGAGCAGTACTTC. This translates into CASSRVSSYEQYF. Looking up the rest from reference TRBV5-6 and TRBJ2-7 gives the full variable domain: DAGVTQSPTHLIKTRGQQVTLRCSPKSGHDTVSWYQQALGQGPQFIFQYYEEEERQRGNFPDRFSGHQFPNYSSELNVNALLLGDSALYLCASSRVSSYEQYFGPGTRLTVT.

This clone has more than one count but fewer than ten. V and J are TRBV5-4 and TRBJ2-3; 9 bases line up with TRBD2. The ends lost 3 bases at V and 0 bases at J; junction bases unmatched: 8. CDR3 size: 17 residues. Per germline, CDR1 SGHNT and CDR2 YYREEE (reference sequence). The CDR3 loop reads CASSSPLAGASTDTQYF. CDR3 nucleotide sequence: TGTGCCAGCAGCTCCCCGTTAGCGGGAGCCAGCACAGATACGCAGTATTTT. The variable domain in full, completed from reference TRBV5-4 and TRBJ2-3, reads ETGVTQSPTHLIKTRGQQVTLRCSSQSGHNTVSWYQQALGQGPQFIFQYYREEENGRGNFPPRFSGLQFPNYSSELNVNALELDDSALYLCASSSPLAGASTDTQYFGPGTRLTVL.

This chain joins TRBV9 and TRBJ2-3; perhaps TRBD2 as D (6 bases). Trimming took 2 bases from V and 4 from J, leaving 11 bases between them. Germline assignment: CDR1 SGDLS and CDR2 YYNGEE. The CDR3 spans 14 residues. The CDR3 region is CASSVGGYPDTQYF. CDR3 nucleotide sequence: TGTGCCAGCAGCGTGGGGGGATACCCAGATACGCAGTATTTT.

The chain employs TRBV14 and TRBJ1-1; D unclear. V dropped 4 bases and J dropped 11 bases, with 17 bases sitting between them. CDR1 and CDR2 from the germline V gene are SGHDN and FVKESK. This CDR3 is 13 amino acids long. The CDR3 protein is CASSPGVRLPAFF. CDR3 in DNA: TGTGCCAGCAGCCCCGGTGTTCGGTTACCTGCTTTCTTT.

The chain joins TRBV5-6 to TRBJ2-7; no clear D. In germline, CDR1 is SGHDT, CDR2 YYEEEE. The CDR3 is made up of 15 amino acids. V dropped 2 bases and J dropped 0 bases, with 12 bases sitting between them. The CDR3 bases are TGTGCCAGCAGCTTAGTACCCCTGAGCTCCTACGAGCAGTACTTC. Its translation is CASSLVPLSSYEQYF. The variable domain in full, completed from reference TRBV5-6 and TRBJ2-7, reads DAGVTQSPTHLIKTRGQQVTLRCSPKSGHDTVSWYQQALGQGPQFIFQYYEEEERQRGNFPDRFSGHQFPNYSSELNVNALLLGDSALYLCASSLVPLSSYEQYFGPGTRLTVT.

This rearrangement joins TRBV27 to TRBJ1-2; D is undetermined. Germline CDR1 MNHEY, CDR2 SMNVEV (reference sequence). The CDR3 spans 14 residues. V was pared by 5 bases and J by 7 bases, with 17 bases between. The CDR3: CASSVRTGDFGYTF. As DNA, the CDR3 is TGTGCCAGCAGTGTTCGGACCGGGGATTTTGGCTACACCTTC.

The chain combines TRBV6-5 with TRBJ2-5; 8 positions agree with TRBD2. The J call may be faulty, since TRBJ2-7 better matches the DNA end. From germline, CDR1 is MNHEY and CDR2 SVGAGI. The CDR3 has 14 residues. CDR3 sequence reads: CASRAGLGAYEQYF. The CDR3, as DNA: TGTGCCAGCAGGGCGGGACTAGGGGCCTACGAGCAGTACTTC.

This clone appeared once. The chain carries TRBV6-5 and TRBJ1-1; the D gene is possibly TRBD1 (6 bases). Trimming cost V 2 bases and J 4 bases, with 14 bases left between them. The CDR3 is made up of 15 amino acids. The V gene's germline CDR1 is MNHEY and CDR2 SVGAGI. CDR3 region: CASSYGRGRSTEAFF. The CDR3 DNA follows: TGTGCCAGCAGTTACGGCAGGGGAAGGAGCACTGAAGCTTTCTTT.

The chain carries TRBV19 and TRBJ2-1; 13 positions match TRBD2. Trimming removed 8 bases from V and 3 bases from J; junction bases left unmatched: 16. The CDR3 covers 19 residues. Germline loops: CDR1 LNHDA, CDR2 SQIVND (reference sequence). Here the CDR3 reads CASSDSRGTSGTIYNEQFF. DNA for the CDR3: TGTGCCAGTTCCGACTCAAGGGGGACTAGCGGGACGATCTACAATGAGCAGTTCTTC.

The rearrangement joins TRBV10-3 to TRBJ1-1, with 9 bases matching TRBD1. The CDR3 extends over 16 amino acids. After removal of 3 bases from V and 0 bases from J, the junction contained 5 bases not matched to a gene. Germline CDR1 is ENHRY and CDR2 is SYGVKD. The CDR3 sequence is CAISDGTGILNTEAFF. DNA for the CDR3: TGTGCCATCAGTGACGGGACAGGGATCTTGAACACTGAAGCTTTCTTT.

This clone was recorded once. The CDR3 protein is CASSLVVGGEQFF. The CDR3 nucleotides are TGTGCCAGCAGCTTAGTAGTAGGGGGCGAGCAGTTCTTC. This chain links TRBV7-2 with TRBJ2-1; 7 bases agree with TRBD1. Trimming took 1 base from V and 10 from J; bases not matched to a gene: 4. Germline V gene data show CDR1 as SGHTA and CDR2 as FQGNSA. This CDR3 comprises 13 residues.

This clone was seen just once. V gene TRBV5-6 combines with J gene TRBJ2-2; TRBD1 matches 10 bases. Germline V lookup: CDR1 SGHDT, CDR2 YYEEEE. V lost 0 bases, J lost 4 bases, and 3 bases stayed unmatched. The CDR3 consists of 16 residues. The CDR3 nucleotides are TGTGCCAGCAGCTTGGCGGGACAGGGGACCACCGGGGAGCTGTTTTTT. As protein: CASSLAGQGTTGELFF.

The V gene is TRBV5-1, the J gene TRBJ2-6, with TRBD2 matching over 7 bases. Losses at the gene ends were 2 bases for V and 0 bases for J; bases not matched to a gene: 8. The CDR3 has 18 residues. Per germline, CDR1 SGHRS and CDR2 YFSETQ. Written as DNA, the CDR3 is TGCGCCAGCAGCTTTTTAGCGGGTCCCTTCTCTGGGGCCAACGTCCTGACTTTC. It specifies CASSFLAGPFSGANVLTF. The full variable domain, in which reference TRBV5-1 and TRBJ2-6 provide the parts outside the CDR3, is KAGVTQTPRYLIKTRGQQVTLSCSPISGHRSVSWYQQTPGQGLQFLFEYFSETQRNKGNFPGRFSGRQFSNSRSEMNVSTLELGDSALYLCASSFLAGPFSGANVLTFGAGSRLTVL.

This chain links TRBV19 with TRBJ2-2; 8 nucleotides align to TRBD2. J lost 2 bases, V lost 6 bases, and 11 bases had no gene match. CDR1 and CDR2 from the germline V gene are LNHDA and SQIVND (reference sequence). The CDR3 totals 17 residues. The CDR3 reads CASRPLSGRVNTGELFF. CDR3 nucleotides: TGTGCCAGTAGACCCCTCTCCGGGAGGGTCAACACCGGGGAGCTGTTTTTT.

The V call is TRBV27, the J call TRBJ1-2; perhaps TRBD1 as D (6 bases). CDR1 and CDR2 from the germline V gene are MNHEY and SMNVEV (reference sequence). Trimming shortened V by 1 base and J by 4 bases, and 22 bases separated the two germline ends. This CDR3 is 18 amino acids long. The DNA for the CDR3 is TGTGCCAGCAGTTTATATGGCCGGGGGGCAGGGGAAGTCTATGGCTACACCTTC. Protein product: CASSLYGRGAGEVYGYTF.

This sequence joins TRBV19 and TRBJ1-5; D may be TRBD1 (5 bases). Germline assignment: CDR1 LNHDA and CDR2 SQIVND (reference sequence). The CDR3 runs to 16 residues. Trimming left V 3 bases short and J 4 bases short, with 16 bases between. The CDR3 here is CASSITHRRQNQPQHF. The CDR3 DNA sequence: TGTGCCAGTAGTATCACCCACAGGAGACAGAATCAGCCCCAGCATTTT.

The chain uses TRBV10-3 and TRBJ2-1; 12 bases agree with TRBD2. V trimming: 3 bases; J trimming: 9 bases; junction bases outside the gene matches: 9. Germline lookup yields CDR1 ENHRY and CDR2 SYGVKD. The CDR3 has 16 residues. This CDR3 is CAISDGRTSGTLEQFF. CDR3 nucleotides: TGTGCCATCAGTGACGGGAGGACTAGCGGGACTCTTGAGCAGTTCTTC.

The chain is built from TRBV11-2 and TRBJ1-2; 7 bases align to TRBD1. The CDR3 loop spans 15 amino acids. The V segment lost 5 bases and the J segment 8 bases; nucleotides outside the gene matches: 14. Germline V lookup: CDR1 SGHAT, CDR2 FQNNGV. DNA for the CDR3: TGTGCCAGCAGCCCACGCAGAGGGGGCGATCTCGGCTACACCTTC. Its protein is CASSPRRGGDLGYTF.

As DNA, the CDR3 is TGTGCCAGTAGTATAGATAACGGCTATGGCTACACCTTC. Its translation is CASSIDNGYGYTF. J is TRBJ1-2 and V is TRBV19; D uncertain. The ends were cut back, 0 bases at V and 4 bases at J, with 6 bases in the middle. The CDR3 totals 13 residues. The germline CDR1 and CDR2 sequences are LNHDA and SQIVND (reference sequence). The whole variable domain, filled in from reference TRBV19 and TRBJ1-2, reads DGGITQSPKYLFRKEGQNVTLSCEQNLNHDAMYWYRQDPGQGLRLIYYSQIVNDFQKGDIAEGYSVSREKKESFPLTVTSAQKNPTAFYLCASSIDNGYGYTFGSGTRLTVV.

The V call is TRBV2, the J call TRBJ1-1; TRBD1 agrees at 7 bases. The V gene's germline CDR1 is SNHLY and CDR2 FYNNEI. The trim removed 4 bases at V and 3 bases at J, leaving 5 bases unmatched. The CDR3 consists of 14 residues. The chain's CDR3 is CASSATGADTEAFF. The CDR3 DNA sequence: TGTGCCAGCAGTGCCACAGGGGCTGACACTGAAGCTTTCTTT.

This clone has a handful of counts. V usage is TRBV2 and J usage is TRBJ1-4; D is perhaps TRBD1 (5 bases). In germline, CDR1 is SNHLY, CDR2 FYNNEI. Deletions cut 7 bases from V and 14 bases from J, with 14 bases between. This CDR3 is 11 amino acids long. DNA of the CDR3: TGTGCCAGCACCTCGTCGGGGGTGCTGTTTTTT. This sequence encodes CASTSSGVLFF.

As concerns this clone: The identical CDR3 is also encoded by other nucleotide sequences in the sample. The V gene is TRBV5-1, the J gene TRBJ1-1; tentatively, D is TRBD1 (6 bases). CDR3 size: 14 residues. Trimming pared 0 bases from V and 3 bases from J, leaving 9 bases between. Germline assignment: CDR1 SGHRS and CDR2 YFSETQ. The CDR3 DNA reads TGCGCCAGCAGCTTGGAAGGGGGGGACACTGAAGCTTTCTTT. Protein sequence: CASSLEGGDTEAFF.

The chain uses TRBV11-2 and TRBJ1-1; no clear D. The CDR3 has 13 amino acids. V dropped 1 base and J dropped 1 base, with 4 bases sitting between them. CDR1 SGHAT and CDR2 FQNNGV come from the germline V gene. The CDR3 nucleotides are TGTGCCAGCAGCTTAGGCAGGAACACTGAAGCTTTCTTT. It yields the protein CASSLGRNTEAFF.

The chain recombines TRBV7-9 with TRBJ1-2; a possible D gene is TRBD1 (6 bases). The CDR3 has 14 amino acids. Germline values: CDR1 SEHNR, CDR2 FQNEAQ (reference sequence). Trimming left V 5 bases short and J 8 bases short, with 18 bases between. CDR3 protein: CASSPFRRGEGYTF. For the CDR3, the DNA is TGTGCCAGCAGCCCTTTTCGCAGGGGAGAAGGCTACACCTTC.

The chain links TRBV2 to TRBJ1-1, with 8 nucleotides matching TRBD1. The CDR3 spans 13 residues. CDR1 and CDR2 from the germline V gene are SNHLY and FYNNEI. The junction had 6 bases not matched to a gene; V was cut back by 10 bases and J by 2 bases. The CDR3 loop is CANPGQVNTEAFF. CDR3 sequence (DNA): TGTGCCAACCCGGGACAGGTTAACACTGAAGCTTTCTTT.

The rearrangement joins TRBV28 to TRBJ2-5, with 8 bases identical to TRBD1. Germline V lookup: CDR1 MDHEN, CDR2 SYDVKM. With V trimmed by 4 bases and J by 7 bases, 11 bases remained unmatched. The CDR3 contains 15 residues. The CDR3 DNA sequence: TGTGCCAGCAGTTCTCGACAGGGGTCCCTTGTGACCCAGTACTTC. This encodes CASSSRQGSLVTQYF.

This sequence joins TRBV7-9 and TRBJ1-2; D ambiguous. V gave up 1 base and J gave up 1 base, with 10 bases separating them. The germline CDR1 and CDR2 sequences are SEHNR and FQNEAQ (reference sequence). This CDR3 has 15 residues. The CDR3 DNA reads as TGTGCCAGCAGCTTAGTCAGAGGATTTAACTATGGCTACACCTTC. As protein: CASSLVRGFNYGYTF.

The chain joins TRBV6-5 to TRBJ1-4; weak D call: TRBD1 (5 bases). Trimming took off 3 bases at V and 0 bases at J, with 11 bases between the two ends. Germline CDR1 reads MNHEY; CDR2 reads SVGAGI. The CDR3 has 16 amino acids. In DNA, the CDR3 is TGTGCCAGCAGTTATCACGGGGGATCAACTAATGAAAAACTGTTTTTT. Encoded protein: CASSYHGGSTNEKLFF.